Reported below is one TCR beta chain. Its antigen is still unknown. Unique molecular identifiers featured in how the TCRbeta library was prepared. TCRdb called the PCR reads again in MiXCR, with one record for every CDR3 protein. The top ten clones hold about 23% of a sample with about 110,000 distinct CDR3 sequences, approximately 6.4% of them seen once. The sample is drawn from a study of T-cell reconstitution after alpha-beta-depleted transplantation in children. Overall study findings and caveats: Alpha-beta T cells present about two months after transplant were reported to originate from several hundred expanded graft clones. Newly produced T cells mostly provided counts and TCRbeta diversity after one year, as hyperexpanded clones declined.

J gave up 2 bases and V 4 bases, and 2 bases lay outside the gene matches. This CDR3 is built from 13 residues. Per the germline V gene, CDR1 is DFQATT and CDR2 is SNEGSKA (reference sequence). This sample comprised PBMCs, mostly from graft donor cells, obtained 360 days after TCRalphabeta/CD19-depleted stem cell transplant. This TCR derives from a male patient between 2 and 10 years old who had a stem cell transplant for acute lymphoblastic leukemia, so the T cells may come from the graft donor. The chain uses TRBV20-1 and TRBJ1-5; TRBD1 matches 7 bases. This CDR3 reads CSATRGGNQPQHF. CDR3 sequence (DNA): TGCAGTGCTACCAGGGGGGGCAATCAGCCCCAGCATTTT.